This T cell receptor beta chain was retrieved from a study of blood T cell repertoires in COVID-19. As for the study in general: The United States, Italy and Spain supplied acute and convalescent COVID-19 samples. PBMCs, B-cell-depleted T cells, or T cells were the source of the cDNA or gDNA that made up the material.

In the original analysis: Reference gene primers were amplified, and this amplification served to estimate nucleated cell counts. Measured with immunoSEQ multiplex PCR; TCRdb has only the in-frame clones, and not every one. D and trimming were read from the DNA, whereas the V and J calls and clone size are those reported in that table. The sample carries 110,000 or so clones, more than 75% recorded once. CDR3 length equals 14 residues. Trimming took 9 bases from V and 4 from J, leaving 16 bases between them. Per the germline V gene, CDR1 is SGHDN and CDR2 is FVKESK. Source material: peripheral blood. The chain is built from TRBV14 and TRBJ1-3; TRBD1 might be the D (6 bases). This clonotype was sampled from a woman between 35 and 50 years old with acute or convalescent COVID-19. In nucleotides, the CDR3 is TGTGCCAGTATCAAAACAGGGAGCGGAAACACCATATATTTT. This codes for CASIKTGSGNTIYF.